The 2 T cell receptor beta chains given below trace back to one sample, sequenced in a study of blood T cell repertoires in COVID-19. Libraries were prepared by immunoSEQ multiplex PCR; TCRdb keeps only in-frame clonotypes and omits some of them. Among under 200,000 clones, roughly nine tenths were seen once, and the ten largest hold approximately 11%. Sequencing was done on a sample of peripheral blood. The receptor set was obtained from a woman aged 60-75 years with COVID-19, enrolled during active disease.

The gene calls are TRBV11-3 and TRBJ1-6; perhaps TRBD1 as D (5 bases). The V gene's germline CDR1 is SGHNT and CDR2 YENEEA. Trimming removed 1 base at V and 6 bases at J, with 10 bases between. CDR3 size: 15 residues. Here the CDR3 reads CASSLVTGFNSPLHF. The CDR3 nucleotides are TGTGCCAGCAGCTTAGTAACAGGATTTAATTCACCCCTCCACTTT.

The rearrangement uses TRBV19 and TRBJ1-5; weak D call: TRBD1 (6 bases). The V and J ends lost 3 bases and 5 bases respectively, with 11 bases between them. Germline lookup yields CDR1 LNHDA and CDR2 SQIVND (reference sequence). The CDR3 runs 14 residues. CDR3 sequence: CASSMGAVDQPQHF. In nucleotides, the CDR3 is TGTGCCAGTAGTATGGGGGCTGTGGATCAGCCCCAGCATTTT.